This TCR beta chain was retrieved from a study of T cells in women clearing cervical HPV infection. The overall study: Controls were women whose single incident HPV16 infection cleared within 12 months without precancer or cancer. HLA type could not be excluded as a confounder.

The length of the CDR3 is 17 residues. Germline loops: CDR1 MNHNS, CDR2 SASEGT. J gave up 0 bases and V 0 bases, and 4 bases lay outside the gene matches. With respect to this clone: The read is 3 residues too short to cover the CDR3 end, so that end is filled in from the germline J gene.

Repertoires were generated with immunoSEQ multiplex PCR, while TCRdb's copy carries only in-frame clones and drops some. This sample's table reports approximately 20,000 clones. Specimen: blood buffy coat. The chain is built from TRBV6-1 and TRBJ1-5, with 8 bases matching TRBD1. The TCR was taken from a woman between 18 and 75 years old with a cervical HPV16 infection that either progressed to CIN3+ or cleared (not recorded which). The CDR3 spells CASSEAAGGYSNQPQHF. Incomplete CDR3 DNA: TGTGCCAGCAGTGAAGCGGCAGGGGGCTATAGCAATCAGCCC.